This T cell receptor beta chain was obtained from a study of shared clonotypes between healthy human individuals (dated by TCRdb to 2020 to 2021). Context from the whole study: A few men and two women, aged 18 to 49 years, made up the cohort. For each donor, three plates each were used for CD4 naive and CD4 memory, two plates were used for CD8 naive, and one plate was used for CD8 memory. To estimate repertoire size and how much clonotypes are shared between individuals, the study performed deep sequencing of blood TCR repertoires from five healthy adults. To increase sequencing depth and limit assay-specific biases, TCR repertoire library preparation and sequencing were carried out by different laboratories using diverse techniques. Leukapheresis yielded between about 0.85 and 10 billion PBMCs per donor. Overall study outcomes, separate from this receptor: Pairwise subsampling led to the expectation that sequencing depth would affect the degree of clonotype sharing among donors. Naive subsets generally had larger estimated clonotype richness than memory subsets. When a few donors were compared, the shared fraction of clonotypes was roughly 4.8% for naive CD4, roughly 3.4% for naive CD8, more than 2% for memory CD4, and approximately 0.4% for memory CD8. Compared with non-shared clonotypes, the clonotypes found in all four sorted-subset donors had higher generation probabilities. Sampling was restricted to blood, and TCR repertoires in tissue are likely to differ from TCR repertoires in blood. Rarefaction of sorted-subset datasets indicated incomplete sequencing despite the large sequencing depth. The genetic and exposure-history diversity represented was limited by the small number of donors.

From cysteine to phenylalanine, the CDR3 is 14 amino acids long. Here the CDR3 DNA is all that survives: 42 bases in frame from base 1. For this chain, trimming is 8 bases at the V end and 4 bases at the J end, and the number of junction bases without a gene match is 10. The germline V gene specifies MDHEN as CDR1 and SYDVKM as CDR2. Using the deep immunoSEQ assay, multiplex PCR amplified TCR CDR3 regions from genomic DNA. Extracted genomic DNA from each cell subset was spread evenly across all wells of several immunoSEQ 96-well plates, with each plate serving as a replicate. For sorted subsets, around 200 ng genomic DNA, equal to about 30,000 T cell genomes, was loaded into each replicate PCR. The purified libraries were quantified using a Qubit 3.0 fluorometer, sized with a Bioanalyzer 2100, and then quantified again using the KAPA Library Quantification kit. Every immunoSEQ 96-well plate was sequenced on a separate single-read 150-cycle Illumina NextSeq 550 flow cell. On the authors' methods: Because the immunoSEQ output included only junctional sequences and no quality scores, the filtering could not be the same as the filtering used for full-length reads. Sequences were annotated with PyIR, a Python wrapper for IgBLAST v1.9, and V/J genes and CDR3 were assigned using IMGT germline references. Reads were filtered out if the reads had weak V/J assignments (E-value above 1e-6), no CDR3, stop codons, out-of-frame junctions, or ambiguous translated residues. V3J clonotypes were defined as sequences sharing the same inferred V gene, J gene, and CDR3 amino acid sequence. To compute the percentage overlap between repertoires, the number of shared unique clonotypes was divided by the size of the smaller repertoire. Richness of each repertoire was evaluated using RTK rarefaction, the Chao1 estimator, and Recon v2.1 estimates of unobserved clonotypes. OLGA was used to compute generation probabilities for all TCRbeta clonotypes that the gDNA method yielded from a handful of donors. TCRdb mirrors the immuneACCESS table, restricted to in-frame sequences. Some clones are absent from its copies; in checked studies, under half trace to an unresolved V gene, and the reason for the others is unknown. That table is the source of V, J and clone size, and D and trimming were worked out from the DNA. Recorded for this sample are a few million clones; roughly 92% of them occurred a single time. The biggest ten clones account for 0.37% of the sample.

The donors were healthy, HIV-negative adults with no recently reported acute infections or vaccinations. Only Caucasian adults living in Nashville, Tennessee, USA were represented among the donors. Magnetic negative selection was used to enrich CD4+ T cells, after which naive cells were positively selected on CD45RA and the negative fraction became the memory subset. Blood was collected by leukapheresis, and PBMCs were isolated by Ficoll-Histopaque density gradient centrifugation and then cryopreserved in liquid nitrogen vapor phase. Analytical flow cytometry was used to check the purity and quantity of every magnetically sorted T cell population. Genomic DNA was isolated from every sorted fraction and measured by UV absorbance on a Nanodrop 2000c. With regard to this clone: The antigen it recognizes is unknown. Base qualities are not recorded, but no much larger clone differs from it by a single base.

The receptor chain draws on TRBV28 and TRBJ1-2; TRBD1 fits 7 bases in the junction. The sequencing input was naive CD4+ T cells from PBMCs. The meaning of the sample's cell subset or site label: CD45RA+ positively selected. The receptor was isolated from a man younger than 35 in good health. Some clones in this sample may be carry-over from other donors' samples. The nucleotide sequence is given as TGTGCCAGCGGTCAGGGGGGGTCTGGCTATGGCTACACCTTC. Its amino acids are CASGQGGSGYGYTF.